This entry features one T cell receptor (beta chain) sequence. This sample is part of a study of naive and memory T cell subsets. Two oligonucleotides, mixed equimolar, formed the beta constant-region primer covering TRBC1 and TRBC2. Ligated cDNA was amplified by four rounds of PCR with nested alpha and beta constant-region primers and SP2. Each CDR3 protein is one row after TCRdb ran MiXCR on the UMI-ligation and nested PCR reads. The profile covers approximately 80,000 distinct CDR3 sequences, with over 9% appearing a single time and less than 1.5% taken by the ten largest. CMV status came from CD4+ T cell IFNgamma after overnight CMV lysate stimulation of fresh PBMCs. After CD4 positive bead selection, the CD4-negative fraction gave CD8 T cells. Four subsets defined by CD45RA and CD27 were sorted after CD3, CD4, CD8 and live/dead staining. CDR1 is SQVTM and CDR2 is ANQGSEA in the germline V gene. The CDR3 contains 10 residues. V shed 8 bases and J shed 6 bases, with 8 bases lying between them.

The sample was naive CD8+ T cells from blood. The chain couples TRBV29-1 to TRBJ2-1; D call uncertain. This receptor was obtained from a human donor in good health. The CDR3, as DNA: TGCAGCCTTAGGATCAATGAGCAGTTCTTC. This codes for CSLRINEQFF.